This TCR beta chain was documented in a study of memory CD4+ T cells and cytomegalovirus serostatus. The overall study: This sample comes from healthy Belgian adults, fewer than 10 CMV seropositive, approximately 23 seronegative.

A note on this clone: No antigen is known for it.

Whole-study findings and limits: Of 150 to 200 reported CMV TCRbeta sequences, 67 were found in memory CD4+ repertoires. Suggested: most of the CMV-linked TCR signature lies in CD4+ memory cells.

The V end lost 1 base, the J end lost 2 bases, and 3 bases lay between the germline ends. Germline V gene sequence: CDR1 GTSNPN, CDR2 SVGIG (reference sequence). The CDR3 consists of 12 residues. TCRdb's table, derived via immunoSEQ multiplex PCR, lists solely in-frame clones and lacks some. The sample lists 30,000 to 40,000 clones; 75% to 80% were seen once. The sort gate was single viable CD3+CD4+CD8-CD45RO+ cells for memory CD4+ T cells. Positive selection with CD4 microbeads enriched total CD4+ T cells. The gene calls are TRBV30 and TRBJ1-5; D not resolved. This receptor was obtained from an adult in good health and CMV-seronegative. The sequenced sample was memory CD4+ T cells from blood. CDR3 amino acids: CAWSGGNQPQHF. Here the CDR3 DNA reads TGTGCCTGGAGTGGGGGCAATCAGCCCCAGCATTTT.